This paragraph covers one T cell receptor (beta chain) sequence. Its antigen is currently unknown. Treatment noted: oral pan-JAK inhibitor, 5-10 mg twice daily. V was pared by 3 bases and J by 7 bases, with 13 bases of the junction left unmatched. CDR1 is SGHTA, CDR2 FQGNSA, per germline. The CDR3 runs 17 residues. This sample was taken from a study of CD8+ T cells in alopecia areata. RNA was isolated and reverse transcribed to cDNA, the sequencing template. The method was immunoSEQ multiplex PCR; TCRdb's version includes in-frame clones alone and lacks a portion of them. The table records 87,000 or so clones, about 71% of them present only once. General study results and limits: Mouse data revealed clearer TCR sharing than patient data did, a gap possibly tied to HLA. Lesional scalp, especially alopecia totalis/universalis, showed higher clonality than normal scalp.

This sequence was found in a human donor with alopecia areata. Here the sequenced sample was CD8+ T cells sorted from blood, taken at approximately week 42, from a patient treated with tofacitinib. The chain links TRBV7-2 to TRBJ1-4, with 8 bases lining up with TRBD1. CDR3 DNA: TGTGCCAGCAGCTTGGACAGGGTTGTTTGTTGCGGTGAAAAACTGTTTTTT. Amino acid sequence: CASSLDRVVCCGEKLFF.